The 22 T cell receptor beta chains listed next were all sequenced from one sample in a study of shared clonotypes between healthy human individuals. Profiled with immunoSEQ multiplex PCR; TCRdb holds only in-frame clones, not every one. The data show roughly 1.5 million clones, 95% to 99% seen once. Sequenced input: naive CD4+ T cells sorted from blood. Noted subset: CD45RA+ positively selected. All receptors come from a man younger than 40 in good health.

V gene TRBV29-1 combines with J gene TRBJ2-1; weak D call: TRBD2 (6 bases). CDR1 SQVTM and CDR2 ANQGSEA come from the germline V gene. This CDR3 has 16 residues. V lost 4 bases and J 0 bases, leaving 16 bases between the germline ends. DNA of the CDR3: TGCAGCGTTGGAGCGGGTCGACTAAGCTCCTACAATGAGCAGTTCTTC. It is translated as CSVGAGRLSSYNEQFF.

The chain combines TRBV10-3 with TRBJ2-7; 8 nucleotides line up with TRBD1. V lost 7 bases, J lost 5 bases, and 4 bases stayed unmatched. This CDR3 is built from 12 residues. The germline V gene has CDR1 ENHRY and CDR2 SYGVKD. The CDR3 loop reads CAIIGQGNEQYF. In nucleotides, the CDR3 is TGTGCCATCATAGGACAGGGAAACGAGCAGTACTTC.

The chain combines TRBV25-1 with TRBJ2-5; no clear D gene. The V and J ends lost 5 bases and 7 bases respectively, with 17 bases between them. Germline V gene data show CDR1 as MGHDK and CDR2 as SYGVNS. CDR3 length equals 14 residues. The CDR3 nucleotides read TGTGCCAGCAGTCAGTCAGCCTTCCTAGGGACCCAGTACTTC. It translates to CASSQSAFLGTQYF.

This sequence joins TRBV7-9 and TRBJ2-1, with D possibly TRBD2 on 6 matching bases. This CDR3 is 15 amino acids long. V was clipped by 5 bases and J by 8 bases, with 19 bases between them. In germline, CDR1 is SEHNR, CDR2 FQNEAQ (reference sequence). The CDR3 region is CASSLPLQLAHEQFF. The CDR3 DNA reads TGTGCCAGCAGCCTACCCCTCCAACTAGCCCATGAGCAGTTCTTC.

As to this clone: Other nucleotide sequences in the sample specify the same CDR3. The chain is built from TRBV30 and TRBJ1-3, with D hard to call. V was trimmed by 2 bases and J by 0 bases, leaving 5 bases between them. Per the germline V gene, CDR1 is GTSNPN and CDR2 is SVGIG (reference sequence). This CDR3 has 13 amino acids. DNA for the CDR3: TGTGCCTGGAGTCGGACCTCTGGAAACACCATATATTTT. It codes for CAWSRTSGNTIYF. The whole variable domain, remainder taken from reference TRBV30 and TRBJ1-3, is SQTIHQWPATLVQPVGSPLSLECTVEGTSNPNLYWYRQAAGRGLQLLFYSVGIGQISSEVPQNLSASRPQDRQFILSSKKLLLSDSGFYLCAWSRTSGNTIYFGEGSWLTVV.

The rearrangement uses TRBV19 and TRBJ2-1; D is possibly TRBD1 (5 bases). The V end lost 4 bases, the J end lost 8 bases, and 12 bases lay between the germline ends. CDR1 is LNHDA and CDR2 is SQIVND in the germline V gene (reference sequence). The CDR3 extends over 13 amino acids. This CDR3 reads CASSRAGWYEQFF. CDR3 nucleotides: TGTGCCAGTAGTAGAGCAGGGTGGTATGAGCAGTTCTTC.

The chain is built from TRBV4-2 and TRBJ2-7; 10 bases line up with TRBD2. The germline gives CDR1 LGHNA, CDR2 YNFKEQ. The junction had 10 bases not matched to a gene; V was cut back by 3 bases and J by 5 bases. The CDR3 extends over 16 amino acids. CDR3 in DNA: TGTGCCAGCAGCCACCTGGCTAGCGGGAGTCATAACGAGCAGTACTTC. Amino acids: CASSHLASGSHNEQYF.

This rearrangement joins TRBV11-3 to TRBJ2-7; 8 bases match TRBD2. Germline V gene data show CDR1 as SGHNT and CDR2 as YENEEA. Trimming cost V 3 bases and J 0 bases; bases outside gene matches: 4. This CDR3 spans 15 amino acids. In DNA form, the CDR3 reads TGTGCCAGCAGCTTCCGTAGCGGGAACTCCTACGAGCAGTACTTC. Amino acids: CASSFRSGNSYEQYF.

This chain connects TRBV2 to TRBJ2-7; no clear D. The CDR3 covers 12 residues. Germline V gene sequence: CDR1 SNHLY, CDR2 FYNNEI. Trimming shortened V by 1 base and J by 4 bases, and 5 bases separated the two germline ends. The CDR3 bases are TGTGCCAGCAGTGAAGTAGTATACGAGCAGTACTTC. Translation: CASSEVVYEQYF.

The J gene is TRBJ1-2, the V gene TRBV6-1; D gene uncertain. Looked up from germline, CDR1 is MNHNS and CDR2 is SASEGT. V lost 6 bases, J lost 3 bases, and 11 bases lay in between. The CDR3 runs to 13 residues. CDR3 DNA: TGTGCCAGCAGCCCGACGGACCACTATGGCTACACCTTC. Amino acids: CASSPTDHYGYTF.

The J gene is TRBJ2-7, the V gene TRBV18; 7 nucleotides match TRBD2. CDR1 KGHSH and CDR2 LQKENI come from the germline V gene. Trimming cost V 3 bases and J 5 bases; bases outside gene matches: 10. The CDR3 sequence is 15 residues long. CDR3 in amino acids: CASSPPWAGADEQYF. The CDR3 DNA is TGTGCCAGCTCACCCCCGTGGGCGGGAGCTGACGAGCAGTACTTC.

The J gene is TRBJ2-5, the V gene TRBV5-4; no firm D call. V was trimmed by 3 bases and J by 2 bases, leaving 11 bases between them. This CDR3 has 14 residues. The germline V gene encodes CDR1 SGHNT and CDR2 YYREEE (reference sequence). For the CDR3, the DNA is TGTGCCAGCAGCTCGAAAACTTCGCAAGAGACCCAGTACTTC. It codes for CASSSKTSQETQYF.

The chain recombines TRBV19 with TRBJ2-5, with D perhaps TRBD1 (5 bases). Trimming shortened V by 3 bases and J by 3 bases, and 11 bases separated the two germline ends. Germline assignment: CDR1 LNHDA and CDR2 SQIVND (reference sequence). The CDR3 length is 14 residues. The CDR3, as DNA: TGTGCCAGTAGTATCAGTCGCAGGGAAGAGACCCAGTACTTC. As protein: CASSISRREETQYF.

The V gene is TRBV5-8, the J gene TRBJ1-5; 9 bases line up with TRBD1. V lost 0 bases to trimming and J lost 6 bases; unmatched junction nucleotides: 4. The germline gives CDR1 SGHTS, CDR2 YDEGEE. The CDR3 has 15 residues. CDR3 region: CASSLGQGGPQPQHF. CDR3 DNA sequence: TGTGCCAGCAGCTTGGGACAGGGGGGTCCTCAGCCCCAGCATTTT.

The V and J genes are TRBV30 and TRBJ2-1; D possibly matches TRBD1 or TRBD2 (5 bases each). Germline CDR1 is GTSNPN and CDR2 is SVGIG (reference sequence). The CDR3 length is 12 residues. The V end was cut by 3 bases, the J end by 10 bases, with 13 bases between. The DNA of the CDR3 is TGTGCCTGGAGGCAGGGACGGGCGGAGCAGTTCTTC. Encoded protein: CAWRQGRAEQFF.

CDR3 bases: TGCACCAGCAGCCAAGCTGCTAGCGGGAACTCCTACGAGCAGTACTTC. Translation: CTSSQAASGNSYEQYF. The gene calls are TRBV1 and TRBJ2-7; the table names TRBD2, a call not compared with the DNA. TRBV1 corresponds to a pseudogene. The CDR3 extends over 16 amino acids.

The V call is TRBV7-2, the J call TRBJ2-7; 7 bases align to TRBD2. CDR3 length: 17 amino acids. Per germline, CDR1 SGHTA and CDR2 FQGNSA. V lost 7 bases and J lost 1; bases outside the gene matches: 16. The CDR3 is CASTLFGLQRGSYEQYF. For the CDR3, the DNA is TGTGCCAGCACCCTCTTTGGACTCCAGCGGGGATCCTACGAGCAGTACTTC.

The rearrangement joins TRBV20-1 to TRBJ2-7; 7 nucleotides align to TRBD1. CDR1 is DFQATT and CDR2 is SNEGSKA in the germline V gene (reference sequence). The CDR3 is 11 residues long. Losses at the gene ends were 7 bases for V and 2 bases for J; bases not matched to a gene: 2. The chain's CDR3 is CSEQGPYEQYF. The CDR3 coding sequence is TGCAGTGAACAGGGGCCCTACGAGCAGTACTTC.

The rearrangement joins TRBV9 to TRBJ2-2, with a possible D match to TRBD1 (5 bases). The V end lost 4 bases, the J end lost 0 bases, and 16 bases lay between the germline ends. CDR1 and CDR2 (germline): SGDLS, YYNGEE. The CDR3 is 17 residues long. The CDR3 is CASSRADWGANTGELFF. The CDR3, as DNA: TGTGCCAGCAGCAGAGCCGATTGGGGCGCGAACACCGGGGAGCTGTTTTTT.

The CDR3 loop is CASMRTAYEQYF. CDR3 sequence (DNA): TGTGCCAGCATGAGAACCGCCTACGAGCAGTACTTC. The rearrangement joins TRBV6-5 to TRBJ2-7; D gene unclear. Trimming took 7 bases from V and 2 from J, leaving 9 bases between them. The CDR3 runs 12 residues. Germline CDR1 reads MNHEY; CDR2 reads SVGAGI.

The chain links TRBV10-3 to TRBJ2-7, with D possibly TRBD2 on 5 matching bases. Germline V gene lookup returns CDR1 ENHRY and CDR2 SYGVKD. This CDR3 contains 15 residues. Trimming cost V 2 bases and J 1 base, with 12 bases left between them. CDR3 loop: CAISEAGRRSYEQYF. The CDR3 DNA reads as TGTGCCATCAGTGAGGCAGGACGGAGGTCCTACGAGCAGTACTTC.

The chain is built from TRBV2 and TRBJ1-2; no firm D call. This CDR3 has 14 amino acids. Germline V lookup: CDR1 SNHLY, CDR2 FYNNEI. Trimming stripped 5 bases from V and 7 bases from J, with 17 bases between. CDR3 in DNA: TGTGCCAGCAGTCTCAAGCAGACCGCGGGTGGCTACACCTTC. Translation gives CASSLKQTAGGYTF.